These 21 T cell receptor beta chains came from one sample sequenced in a study of cytomegalovirus exposure and HLA in healthy donors. The PCR employed 60 Vbeta primers together with 13 Jbeta primers. Profiled with immunoSEQ multiplex PCR; TCRdb holds only in-frame clones, not every one. The sample shows more than 20,000 clones, nearly 80% of them seen only once. The sequenced sample consisted of PBMCs. These receptors were collected from a male donor in good health and CMV-seronegative.

Turning to this clone: At one end the junction does not follow the germline gene, possibly because of a read error. The J gene is TRBJ1-2, the V gene TRBV15; 7 bases align to TRBD1. Germline lookup yields CDR1 LNHNV and CDR2 YYDKDF (reference sequence). The CDR3 has 14 residues. The CDR3 here is CATRRAGGIYGYTF. CDR3 DNA sequence: TGTGCCACCAGAAGAGCAGGGGGAATCTATGGCTACACCTTC.

The chain joins TRBV15 to TRBJ2-7; 12 nucleotides align to TRBD2. The CDR3 contains 14 residues. Per the germline V gene, CDR1 is LNHNV and CDR2 is YYDKDF (reference sequence). The ends lost 2 bases at V and 4 bases at J; junction bases unmatched: 0. CDR3 loop: CATSRLAGGYEQYF. As DNA, the CDR3 is TGTGCCACCAGCAGACTAGCGGGAGGGTACGAGCAGTACTTC. The complete variable domain, with remaining parts taken from reference TRBV15 and TRBJ2-7, reads DAMVIQNPRYQVTQFGKPVTLSCSQTLNHNVMYWYQQKSSQAPKLLFHYYDKDFNNEADTPDNFQSRRPNTSFCFLDIRSPGLGDTAMYLCATSRLAGGYEQYFGPGTRLTVT.

This chain joins TRBV4-3 and TRBJ2-5, with 8 bases aligning to TRBD2. The CDR3 totals 16 residues. The V and J ends lost 0 bases and 5 bases, in that order; junction bases with no gene match: 8. CDR1 is LGHNA, CDR2 YSLEER, per germline. The CDR3 spells CASSQESSGRSETQYF. The CDR3 DNA reads as TGCGCCAGCAGCCAAGAGTCGAGCGGGAGATCGGAGACCCAGTACTTC.

In its sample, this clone was seen once. Its ends do not fully match the called genes, so a read error is possible. This chain joins TRBV10-3 and TRBJ2-1; no definite D call. This CDR3 has 17 residues. The germline V gene has CDR1 ENHRY and CDR2 SYGVKD. CDR3 region: CAISESMGARLFNGQFF. In DNA form, the CDR3 reads TGTGCCATCAGTGAGTCGATGGGCGCCCGATTATTTAATGGGCAGTTCTTC.

The J gene is TRBJ2-3, the V gene TRBV7-2; a weak D match, TRBD2 (6 bases). Germline assignment: CDR1 SGHTA and CDR2 FQGNSA. V gave up 5 bases and J gave up 4 bases, with 13 bases separating them. CDR3 length: 14 amino acids. CDR3 DNA sequence: TGTGCCAGCAGCCTTTCGGGGGTATCAGATACGCAGTATTTT. It codes for CASSLSGVSDTQYF.

The rearrangement links TRBV28 to TRBJ2-7, with 8 bases lining up with TRBD2. Trimming took 5 bases from V and 1 from J; bases not matched to a gene: 4. CDR1 and CDR2 from the germline V gene are MDHEN and SYDVKM. The CDR3 is 14 residues long. The DNA for the CDR3 is TGTGCCAGCAGTCAAGCGGGGGCTTCCTACGAGCAGTACTTC. It specifies CASSQAGASYEQYF.

The V and J genes are TRBV7-8 and TRBJ2-2; 8 nucleotides line up with TRBD1. V trimming: 4 bases; J trimming: 4 bases; junction bases outside the gene matches: 5. This CDR3 comprises 15 residues. CDR1 is SGHVS, CDR2 FQNEAQ, per germline. The CDR3 region has the DNA TGTGCCAGCAGCTCGCAGGGGGCGGCCACCGGGGAGCTGTTTTTT. Residues: CASSSQGAATGELFF. Drawing the rest from reference TRBV7-8 and TRBJ2-2, the complete variable domain is GAGVSQSPRYKVAKRGQDVALRCDPISGHVSLFWYQQALGQGPEFLTYFQNEAQLDKSGLPSDRFFAERPEGSVSTLKIQRTQQEDSAVYLCASSSQGAATGELFFGEGSRLTVL.

The gene calls are TRBV29-1 and TRBJ2-2; the match to TRBD1 covers 9 bases. The CDR3 loop spans 15 amino acids. CDR1 is SQVTM and CDR2 is ANQGSEA in the germline V gene. V was clipped by 5 bases and J by 4 bases; unmatched bases: 8. The CDR3 DNA sequence: TGCAGCGTTTCGAGGGACAGGGTGGGCACCGGGGAGCTGTTTTTT. Protein sequence: CSVSRDRVGTGELFF.

This chain connects TRBV9 to TRBJ2-6; a weak D match, TRBD2 (7 bases). The CDR3 has 17 amino acids. V gave up 1 base and J gave up 1 base, with 12 bases separating them. Germline CDR1 is SGDLS and CDR2 is YYNGEE. The DNA for the CDR3 is TGTGCCAGCAGCGTAAAGGGGGGGAATTCTGGGGCCAACGTCCTGACTTTC. It is translated as CASSVKGGNSGANVLTF.

V is TRBV4-2 and J is TRBJ2-7, with 9 bases matching TRBD1. The CDR3 spans 17 residues. The trim removed 0 bases at V and 4 bases at J, leaving 10 bases unmatched. The V gene's germline CDR1 is LGHNA and CDR2 YNFKEQ. The chain's CDR3 is CASSQEGAGTGSYEQYF. The CDR3 region has the DNA TGTGCCAGCAGCCAAGAAGGGGCCGGGACAGGGTCGTACGAGCAGTACTTC.

This clone was observed a few times. This chain links TRBV5-6 with TRBJ2-6; D uncertain. Germline CDR1 reads SGHDT; CDR2 reads YYEEEE. Trimming took 5 bases from V and 2 from J, leaving 8 bases between them. CDR3 size: 14 residues. CDR3 nucleotide sequence: TGTGCCAGCAGTAGTAAGACTGGGGCCAACGTCCTGACTTTC. This translates into CASSSKTGANVLTF.

This clone has a single count. The chain links TRBV7-8 to TRBJ1-2, with D possibly TRBD1 on 5 matching bases. Per germline, CDR1 SGHVS and CDR2 FQNEAQ. CDR3 length equals 15 residues. V lost 5 bases, J lost 5 bases, and 18 bases lay in between. CDR3 nucleotide sequence: TGTGCCAGCAGCCCTTTGGGGGGGGATCGGTATGGCTACACCTTC. It encodes CASSPLGGDRYGYTF.

The chain employs TRBV15 and TRBJ2-7; perhaps TRBD1 as D (5 bases). Germline CDR1 reads LNHNV; CDR2 reads YYDKDF (reference sequence). CDR3 size: 14 residues. Trimming cost V 4 bases and J 3 bases, with 13 bases left between them. The CDR3 DNA follows: TGTGCCACCAGCAAGGTGGGGCAGAACTACGAGCAGTACTTC. Translated: CATSKVGQNYEQYF.

The chain uses TRBV18 and TRBJ2-7; 9 bases map to TRBD1. J lost 2 bases, V lost 1 base, and 3 bases had no gene match. This CDR3 spans 15 amino acids. Germline loops: CDR1 KGHSH, CDR2 LQKENI. The CDR3 region is CASSPRQGGTYEQYF. CDR3 DNA: TGTGCCAGCTCACCACGACAGGGGGGGACCTACGAGCAGTACTTC.

The chain recombines TRBV10-3 with TRBJ2-3, with D unclear. With 5 bases removed from V and 2 bases from J, the gap between germline ends came to 14 bases. The CDR3 extends over 15 amino acids. CDR1 ENHRY and CDR2 SYGVKD come from the germline V gene. The CDR3 DNA reads as TGTGCCATCAGTCTGGCCGGTGGAGTCACAGATACGCAGTATTTT. Its translation is CAISLAGGVTDTQYF.

The rearrangement joins TRBV27 to TRBJ2-5; 9 bases line up with TRBD1. The last part of the DNA fits TRBJ2-7 better; the J call may be wrong. The CDR3 length is 15 residues. The V gene's germline CDR1 is MNHEY and CDR2 SMNVEV (reference sequence). Here the CDR3 reads CASSSGQGFPYEQYF. CDR3 coding DNA: TGTGCCAGCAGTTCGGGACAGGGATTCCCCTACGAGCAGTACTTC.

Concerning this clone: An end of the junction differs from the germline gene, which may be a read error. The rearrangement links TRBV4-3 to TRBJ1-1; D not certain. Germline CDR1 and CDR2: LGHNA and YSLEER. The CDR3 sequence is 15 residues long. This CDR3 is CASSHEASGSFGADF. The DNA for the CDR3 is TGCGCCAGCAGCCACGAAGCCTCGGGGTCTTTTGGTGCGGACTTT.

This chain uses TRBV7-2 with TRBJ2-3; TRBD2 is a possible D gene (6 bases). Germline V gene sequence: CDR1 SGHTA, CDR2 FQGNSA. Trimming took off 1 base at V and 4 bases at J, with 9 bases between the two ends. This CDR3 comprises 14 residues. In DNA form, the CDR3 reads TGTGCCAGCAGCTTAGGCGGGGTGGCAGATACGCAGTATTTT. Translated, it gives CASSLGGVADTQYF.

The chain employs TRBV5-4 and TRBJ1-4; weak D call: TRBD1 (5 bases). With 2 bases removed from V and 7 bases from J, the gap between germline ends came to 15 bases. This CDR3 contains 15 residues. Germline CDR1 reads SGHNT; CDR2 reads YYREEE (reference sequence). The CDR3 spells CASSLGQGHGEKLFF. The CDR3, as DNA: TGTGCCAGCAGCTTAGGCCAGGGCCACGGTGAAAAACTGTTTTTT.

V is TRBV9 and J is TRBJ1-1; 7 bases align to TRBD1. Germline values: CDR1 SGDLS, CDR2 YYNGEE. CDR3 length equals 14 residues. V lost 3 bases to trimming and J lost 11 bases; unmatched junction nucleotides: 13. CDR3 coding DNA: TGTGCCAGCAGCGCGACAGACAGGGCCGTGAGTGCTTTCTTT. It specifies CASSATDRAVSAFF.

This CDR3 reads CASSFWLAVNTGELFF. CDR3 sequence (DNA): TGTGCCAGCAGCTTTTGGCTAGCAGTGAACACCGGGGAGCTGTTTTTT. This chain joins TRBV7-9 and TRBJ2-2; a possible D gene is TRBD2 (5 bases). Germline values: CDR1 SEHNR, CDR2 FQNEAQ (reference sequence). The V gene lost 3 bases and the J gene lost 1 base, with 12 bases spanning the gap. This CDR3 has 16 residues.